A single sample is the source of the 24 T cell receptor beta chains below, sequenced in a study of blood T cell repertoires in COVID-19. The protocol was immunoSEQ multiplex PCR, while the TCRdb copy is restricted to in-frame clones and leaves out a portion. This table has approximately 270,000 clones, roughly 89% appearing once. Material: PBMCs or T cells enriched from blood (not recorded which). The source of these receptors is a woman in her sixties or seventies who had recovered from COVID-19.

The V call is TRBV24-1, the J call TRBJ1-6; D not resolved. This CDR3 is 14 amino acids long. V was cut by 2 bases and J by 10 bases, with 11 bases left in between. Germline lookup yields CDR1 KGHDR and CDR2 SFDVKD. The CDR3 sequence is CATSDSSLRSPLHF. The CDR3, as DNA: TGTGCCACCAGTGATTCATCGTTACGGTCACCCCTCCACTTT.

This chain links TRBV7-3 with TRBJ1-3, with TRBD1 matching over 7 bases. This CDR3 has 15 amino acids. V trimming: 4 bases; J trimming: 3 bases; junction bases outside the gene matches: 6. Germline values: CDR1 SGHTA, CDR2 FQGTGA. CDR3 amino acids: CASSSQGQIGNTIYF. The CDR3 nucleotides read TGTGCCAGCAGCTCACAGGGACAGATTGGAAACACCATATATTTT.

The chain couples TRBV5-1 to TRBJ1-4, with D unresolved. This CDR3 comprises 13 residues. Trimming cost V 1 base and J 8 bases, with 9 bases left between them. CDR1 and CDR2 from the germline V gene are SGHRS and YFSETQ. The CDR3 nucleotides read TGCGCCAGCAGCTTGTCACCTGAGGAAAAACTGTTTTTT. Translated, it gives CASSLSPEEKLFF.

This chain links TRBV27 with TRBJ1-6; D remains ambiguous. Germline-derived CDR1 and CDR2 are MNHEY and SMNVEV (reference sequence). This CDR3 is built from 13 residues. Between the trimmed V and J ends, which lost 2 bases and 9 bases, there was a span of 8 bases. In DNA form, the CDR3 reads TGTGCCAGCAGTTTAGGCCTCTTTTCACCCCTCCACTTT. Its protein is CASSLGLFSPLHF.

The genes are TRBV7-9 and TRBJ1-4, with D tentatively TRBD1 (5 bases). Germline V gene data show CDR1 as SEHNR and CDR2 as FQNEAQ (reference sequence). Deletions cut 3 bases from V and 7 bases from J, with 12 bases between. This CDR3 region has 14 residues. CDR3 protein: CASSFQGSAEKLFF. The CDR3 DNA reads as TGTGCCAGCAGCTTTCAGGGAAGTGCTGAAAAACTGTTTTTT.

CDR3 protein: CASSLDSGGSYSYEQYF. CDR3 in DNA: TGTGCCAGCAGCTTAGATAGCGGGGGGAGTTACTCCTACGAGCAGTACTTC. This chain connects TRBV11-2 to TRBJ2-7; 10 bases are a match to TRBD2. Germline V lookup: CDR1 SGHAT, CDR2 FQNNGV. This CDR3 has 17 residues. With 0 bases clipped from V and 0 bases from J, the junction kept 5 bases outside the gene matches.

The chain couples TRBV5-4 to TRBJ1-6; the match to TRBD1 covers 11 bases. Germline V gene data show CDR1 as SGHNT and CDR2 as YYREEE (reference sequence). V was clipped by 4 bases and J by 4 bases; unmatched bases: 7. The CDR3 is 17 amino acids. The DNA of the CDR3 is TGTGCCAGCAGCCTTGGACAGGGGGCCTATTATAATTCACCCCTCCACTTT. Translated, it gives CASSLGQGAYYNSPLHF.

The chain employs TRBV30 and TRBJ2-1; 7 bases fit TRBD2. V lost 0 bases, J lost 4 bases, and 6 bases stayed unmatched. The CDR3 has 15 amino acids. Per the germline V gene, CDR1 is GTSNPN and CDR2 is SVGIG (reference sequence). The CDR3 DNA follows: TGTGCCTGGAGTGTCGAAGCGGGATCGTACAATGAGCAGTTCTTC. Protein sequence: CAWSVEAGSYNEQFF.

This sequence joins TRBV3-1 (or the pseudogene TRBV3-2) and TRBJ2-2; D unclear. Trimming took off 2 bases at V and 6 bases at J, with 4 bases between the two ends. This CDR3 comprises 12 residues. The germline V gene has CDR1 LGHDT and CDR2 YNNKEL (reference sequence). The CDR3 protein is CASSQSSGELFF. The CDR3 coding sequence is TGTGCCAGCAGCCAATCTTCCGGGGAGCTGTTTTTT.

This clone was recorded once. The V gene is TRBV11-2, the J gene TRBJ2-5; 11 bases line up with TRBD2. Germline CDR1 is SGHAT and CDR2 is FQNNGV. Unmatched junction bases numbered 4, after V lost 3 bases and J lost 4 bases. CDR3 length equals 15 residues. In nucleotides, the CDR3 is TGTGCCAGCAGCTTCCTAGCGGGGGGTAGAGAGACCCAGTACTTC. This encodes CASSFLAGGRETQYF. Together with reference TRBV11-2 and TRBJ2-5, the CDR3 gives the full variable domain: EAGVAQSPRYKIIEKRQSVAFWCNPISGHATLYWYQQILGQGPKLLIQFQNNGVVDDSQLPKDRFSAERLKGVDSTLKIQPAKLEDSAVYLCASSFLAGGRETQYFGPGTRLLVL.

This sequence joins TRBV5-8 and TRBJ1-4; 8 bases are a match to TRBD1. Per germline, CDR1 SGHTS and CDR2 YDEGEE. This CDR3 contains 17 residues. The junction had 17 bases not matched to a gene; V was cut back by 5 bases and J by 8 bases. CDR3 sequence (DNA): TGTGCCAGCAGTAAAGGACAGGGATTTGGGGTTGGGGAAAAACTGTTTTTT. Its translation: CASSKGQGFGVGEKLFF. The full variable domain, with the rest looked up from reference TRBV5-8 and TRBJ1-4, is EAGVTQSPTHLIKTRGQQATLRCSPISGHTSVYWYQQALGLGLQFLLWYDEGEERNRGNFPPRFSGRQFPNYSSELNVNALELEDSALYLCASSKGQGFGVGEKLFFGSGTQLSVL.

This clone was counted a single time. V and J are TRBV30 and TRBJ2-7; no clear D gene. Germline assignment: CDR1 GTSNPN and CDR2 SVGIG (reference sequence). This CDR3 is built from 13 residues. V lost 0 bases and J 3 bases, leaving 9 bases between the germline ends. The CDR3 nucleotides read TGTGCCTGGAGTGTCGCGCTATACTACGAGCAGTACTTC. Encoded protein: CAWSVALYYEQYF.

The rearrangement joins TRBV2 to TRBJ1-5, with 7 nucleotides matching TRBD1. The CDR3 is made up of 15 amino acids. The V segment lost 9 bases and the J segment 0 bases; nucleotides outside the gene matches: 8. Germline V gene lookup returns CDR1 SNHLY and CDR2 FYNNEI. CDR3 amino acids: CASVQTGNSNQPQHF. For the CDR3, the DNA is TGTGCCAGTGTCCAGACAGGGAATAGCAATCAGCCCCAGCATTTT. The full variable domain, completed using reference TRBV2 and TRBJ1-5, is EPEVTQTPSHQVTQMGQEVILRCVPISNHLYFYWYRQILGQKVEFLVSFYNNEISEKSEIFDDQFSVERPDGSNFTLKIRSTKLEDSAMYFCASVQTGNSNQPQHFGDGTRLSIL.

On this clone itself: A junction boundary mismatches the germline segment, possibly from a read error. The chain employs TRBV7-7 and TRBJ2-2; no reliable D call. CDR1 SSHAT and CDR2 FNYEAQ come from the germline V gene (reference sequence). This CDR3 region has 13 residues. DNA of the CDR3: TGTGCTAGCAGCTTAGCCCGGGCCGGGGAGCTGTTTTTT. Protein: CASSLARAGELFF.

The J gene is TRBJ2-3, the V gene TRBV28, with TRBD1 identical over 9 bases. The CDR3 is made up of 13 amino acids. CDR1 is MDHEN, CDR2 SYDVKM, per germline. V dropped 8 bases and J dropped 1; count of bases not matched to a gene: 1. For the CDR3, the DNA is TGTGCCAGCTGGGACAGGGGCACAGATACGCAGTATTTT. Protein sequence: CASWDRGTDTQYF.

This clone turned up a few times. This chain joins TRBV5-5 and TRBJ1-5; D remains ambiguous. V was clipped by 3 bases and J by 0 bases, with 13 bases between them. From germline, CDR1 is SGHKS and CDR2 YYEKEE (reference sequence). This CDR3 has 16 residues. The CDR3 loop is CASSSFRADSNQPQHF. CDR3 nucleotide sequence: TGTGCCAGCAGCTCCTTCCGAGCGGATAGCAATCAGCCCCAGCATTTT.

The genes are TRBV7-9 and TRBJ1-5, with D uncertain. Looked up from germline, CDR1 is SEHNR and CDR2 is FQNEAQ (reference sequence). V lost 5 bases to trimming and J lost 2 bases, with 10 bases between them. This CDR3 has 14 amino acids. The CDR3 loop is CASSIDGGNQPQHF. As DNA, the CDR3 is TGTGCCAGCAGCATCGACGGAGGCAATCAGCCCCAGCATTTT.

The gene calls are TRBV5-3 and TRBJ2-7; maybe TRBD2 (6 bases). Being an ORF, TRBV5-3 has a function that is uncertain. The ends were cut back, 4 bases at V and 9 bases at J, with 20 bases in the middle. This CDR3 is built from 14 residues. This chain's CDR3 is CARSQQGGNLRQYF. The CDR3 DNA reads as TGTGCCAGAAGCCAGCAAGGCGGGAATTTGAGGCAGTACTTC.

This sequence joins TRBV23-1 and TRBJ1-6; 7 nucleotides agree with TRBD1. TRBV23-1 is labeled an ORF, and its function is uncertain. This CDR3 contains 17 residues. V lost 3 bases and J lost 8; bases outside the gene matches: 13. CDR3 nucleotide sequence: TGCGCCAGCAGTCATCCGTTCCACAGGGGACCCTATTCACCCCTCCACTTT. Translated, it gives CASSHPFHRGPYSPLHF.

This clone was detected a few times. CDR3: CASSSPTTDRNRSGYTF. DNA of the CDR3: TGTGCCAGCAGTTCCCCTACTACTGACAGGAATCGTAGTGGCTACACCTTC. V is TRBV6-2 or TRBV6-3 and J is TRBJ1-2, with D possibly being TRBD1 (6 bases). Trimming stripped 4 bases from V and 7 bases from J, with 25 bases between. CDR3 length: 17 amino acids. Germline V lookup: CDR1 MNHEY, CDR2 SVGEGT.

V gene TRBV28 combines with J gene TRBJ1-2; TRBD1 aligns across 7 bases. The germline V gene encodes CDR1 MDHEN and CDR2 SYDVKM. The V segment lost 1 base and the J segment 2 bases; nucleotides outside the gene matches: 1. The CDR3 has 14 residues. The CDR3 nucleotides read TGTGCCAGCAGTTTATACAGGGGAAACTATGGCTACACCTTC. Protein: CASSLYRGNYGYTF.

The V gene is TRBV6-1, the J gene TRBJ1-1; TRBD1 matches 11 bases. Germline V gene sequence: CDR1 MNHNS, CDR2 SASEGT. Trimming removed 8 bases from V and 6 bases from J; junction bases left unmatched: 5. This CDR3 region has 13 residues. The CDR3 DNA reads TGTGCCAGCGGGACAGGGGGATTCCCTGAAGCTTTCTTT. Encoded protein: CASGTGGFPEAFF.

CDR3 loop: CASSSSGGNYEQYF. Here the CDR3 DNA reads TGTGCCAGCAGCTCAAGCGGGGGGAACTACGAGCAGTACTTC. This sequence joins TRBV6-2 or TRBV6-3 and TRBJ2-7, with TRBD2 matching over 9 bases. Germline-derived CDR1 and CDR2 are MNHEY and SVGEGT. J lost 3 bases, V lost 6 bases, and 6 bases had no gene match. The CDR3 totals 14 residues.

This sequence joins TRBV13 and TRBJ1-2; TRBD1 is a possible D gene (6 bases). V lost 5 bases to trimming and J lost 5 bases, with 21 bases between them. The CDR3 is 16 residues long. Germline V gene lookup returns CDR1 PRHDT and CDR2 FYEKMQ (reference sequence). The DNA of the CDR3 is TGTGCCAGCAGCCCCCCTGGGGGCCCCGGGGAATATGGCTACACCTTC. Translating gives CASSPPGGPGEYGYTF.